These 14 T cell receptor beta chains came from one sample sequenced in a study of T cells in Graves' hyperthyroidism and ophthalmopathy. RNA transcripts were the template for amplifying TCR beta CDR3 regions. TCR CDR3 underwent first-round RT-PCR with the HTBI primer set. TCRdb reprocessed the multiplex PCR reads via MiXCR and lists one record per CDR3 protein. The sample carries some 500,000 distinct CDR3 sequences, approximately 15% recorded once. Sequenced sample: blood. These receptors were obtained from a woman aged 18 to 35 with Graves' hyperthyroidism.

This clonotype occurred many times. The V gene is TRBV7-9, the J gene TRBJ1-5; D is possibly TRBD1 (5 bases). The CDR3 totals 16 residues. Germline V gene sequence: CDR1 SEHNR, CDR2 FQNEAQ (reference sequence). Trimming shortened V by 4 bases and J by 3 bases, and 16 bases separated the two germline ends. The CDR3 DNA sequence: TGTGCCAGCAGCTCTCTAAGTGGGGCTCTCAATCAGCCCCAGCATTTT. Protein product: CASSSLSGALNQPQHF.

This clonotype was observed many times. This sequence joins TRBV13 and TRBJ1-1, with unresolved D. This CDR3 spans 11 amino acids. V lost 9 bases, J lost 0 bases, and 5 bases lay in between. CDR1 and CDR2 from the germline V gene are PRHDT and FYEKMQ (reference sequence). CDR3 in DNA: TGTGCCAGTCTAATGAACACTGAAGCTTTCTTT. Amino acids: CASLMNTEAFF.

This clonotype was counted many times. This chain joins TRBV5-5 and TRBJ2-2; D not resolved. Deletions cut 6 bases from V and 3 bases from J, with 12 bases between. The CDR3 sequence is 14 residues long. Germline assignment: CDR1 SGHKS and CDR2 YYEKEE (reference sequence). The DNA for the CDR3 is TGTGCCAGCACCCTTGGACCCCACACCGGGGAGCTGTTTTTT. This sequence encodes CASTLGPHTGELFF. Drawing the rest from reference TRBV5-5 and TRBJ2-2, the complete variable domain is DAGVTQSPTHLIKTRGQQVTLRCSPISGHKSVSWYQQVLGQGPQFIFQYYEKEERGRGNFPDRFSARQFPNYSSELNVNALLLGDSALYLCASTLGPHTGELFFGEGSRLTVL.

The table lists this clonotype with many counts. This sequence joins TRBV30 and TRBJ2-2; D ambiguous. Deletions cut 3 bases from V and 6 bases from J, with 11 bases between. Per germline, CDR1 GTSNPN and CDR2 SVGIG (reference sequence). The CDR3 covers 13 residues. CDR3 nucleotides: TGTGCCTGGAGCCAATCGATGGCCGGGGAGCTGTTTTTT. This encodes CAWSQSMAGELFF.

This clonotype was recorded at least ten times. The genes are TRBV7-8 and TRBJ2-3; 11 bases match TRBD2. V dropped 4 bases and J dropped 5; count of bases not matched to a gene: 8. This CDR3 comprises 16 residues. Germline CDR1 and CDR2: SGHVS and FQNEAQ. CDR3 coding DNA: TGTGCCAGCAGCTCACCGGGACTAGCGGACCAAGATACGCAGTATTTT. It encodes CASSSPGLADQDTQYF.

This sequence joins TRBV5-1 and TRBJ2-1, with 14 bases fitting TRBD2. The CDR3 spans 17 residues. The V gene end was trimmed by 0 bases and the J gene end by 7 bases; junction bases not matched to a gene: 6. The germline CDR1 and CDR2 sequences are SGHRS and YFSETQ. The CDR3 loop reads CASSLETSGRARNEQFF. Here the CDR3 DNA reads TGCGCCAGCAGCTTGGAGACTAGCGGGAGGGCCCGGAATGAGCAGTTCTTC.

V gene TRBV12-3 or TRBV12-4 combines with J gene TRBJ2-2; 9 bases agree with TRBD1. V was clipped by 6 bases and J by 3 bases; unmatched bases: 2. The CDR3 covers 14 residues. The CDR3 bases are TGTGCCAGCAGGAGGACAGGGGACACCGGGGAGCTGTTTTTT. Amino acids: CASRRTGDTGELFF.

This clonotype has more than one count but fewer than ten. This chain connects TRBV7-3 to TRBJ1-6; 11 bases agree with TRBD1. CDR1 is SGHTA and CDR2 is FQGTGA in the germline V gene. The CDR3 length is 13 residues. The V and J ends lost 9 bases and 9 bases, in that order; junction bases with no gene match: 4. The CDR3 sequence: CASGQGAGSPLHF. The CDR3 region has the DNA TGTGCCAGTGGACAGGGGGCGGGTTCACCCCTCCACTTT.

The rearrangement uses TRBV29-1 and TRBJ1-1, with 8 bases matching TRBD1. Germline CDR1 reads SQVTM; CDR2 reads ANQGSEA. CDR3 length: 13 residues. J lost 4 bases, V lost 7 bases, and 8 bases had no gene match. CDR3 bases: TGCAGCGCAGGACAGGGTATAGGCACTGAAGCTTTCTTT. Its protein product is CSAGQGIGTEAFF.

This clonotype was seen ten or more times. This chain connects TRBV20-1 to TRBJ2-3, with a weak D call TRBD1 (7 bases). CDR3 length: 19 residues. Germline values: CDR1 DFQATT, CDR2 SNEGSKA (reference sequence). V was trimmed by 4 bases and J by 1 base, leaving 27 bases between them. CDR3 protein: CSAIPDRVSGAYRTDTQYF. Here the CDR3 DNA reads TGCAGTGCTATCCCAGACAGGGTTTCGGGAGCGTACCGCACAGATACGCAGTATTTT.

This rearrangement joins TRBV9 to TRBJ2-5, with no clear D. Per germline, CDR1 SGDLS and CDR2 YYNGEE. The length of the CDR3 is 15 residues. Trimming left V 2 bases short and J 1 base short, with 12 bases between. The CDR3 region is CASSVRAHFQETQYF. The CDR3 DNA sequence: TGTGCCAGCAGCGTTCGTGCACATTTCCAAGAGACCCAGTACTTC.

This clonotype came up a few times. The chain employs TRBV7-9 and TRBJ2-1; no firm D call. This CDR3 spans 12 amino acids. Germline assignment: CDR1 SEHNR and CDR2 FQNEAQ (reference sequence). V dropped 3 bases and J dropped 5 bases, with 5 bases sitting between them. CDR3 DNA sequence: TGTGCCAGCAGCTTTGAGAACAATGAGCAGTTCTTC. It specifies CASSFENNEQFF.

This clonotype was observed many times. V is TRBV12-3 or TRBV12-4 and J is TRBJ1-1; D call uncertain. Trimming removed 6 bases at V and 3 bases at J, with 5 bases between. The length of the CDR3 is 11 residues. The CDR3 here is CASSTYTEAFF. CDR3 nucleotide sequence: TGTGCCAGCAGCACCTACACTGAAGCTTTCTTT.

This clonotype was observed at least ten times. Here the CDR3 DNA reads TGTGCCAGCAGTTTCTGGGAGCAAGAGACCCAGTACTTC. It yields the protein CASSFWEQETQYF. The V gene is TRBV27, the J gene TRBJ2-5, with D perhaps matching TRBD2 (5 bases). The germline V and J ends were trimmed by 3 bases and 2 bases, with 7 bases remaining between them. The V gene's germline CDR1 is MNHEY and CDR2 SMNVEV (reference sequence). This CDR3 has 13 residues.